This T cell receptor beta chain was obtained from a study of metastatic and nonmetastatic thyroid tumors (dated by TCRdb to the early 2020s). In the study overall: Repertoires from peripheral blood and from tumor or nodule tissue samples of malignant and benign thyroid patients were compared. Study-wide findings and limitations: In both blood and tumor samples, malignant tumors were reported to have significantly higher TCR beta diversity than benign nodules.

The protocol used for the library was PCR. The instrument given in TCRdb is Illumina HiSeq 4000. High-throughput sequencing was used to profile the TCR beta-chain CDR3 region of each patient. Per the source publication's procedure: The researchers built a classifier to tell apart papillary thyroid cancer patients with distant metastasis, based on CDR3 differences among clinicopathological groups. To measure repertoire diversity the researchers used the Shannon index, while the Morisita-Horn index served to gauge how similar the tumor and blood repertoires were. TCRdb took the public reads, trimmed them with fastp at Q25, ran MiXCR for clone calling and kept in-frame beta chains. TCRdb, not the authors, supplied the V and J calls. The sample table holds approximately 13,000 clones, of which about 29% were seen once. Of the sample, 3.9% falls within the top ten clones. Reading from cysteine to phenylalanine, the CDR3 counts 18 amino acids. The DNA shown is the 54-base CDR3, in frame from base 1. For CDR1 and CDR2, the germline V gene (reference sequence) lists SGHAT and FQDESV.

No treatment had been received by any patient before thyroid surgery. Using T-cell receptor beta sequencing, the study looked back at clinical samples from patients collected from about 2011 to 2018. This clone was detected once. Its antigen remains undetermined. One end of the junction fails to match germline, which may point to a read error. The chain links TRBV11-1 with TRBJ1-3; TRBD1 could be the D gene, as 6 bases match. Sequences were obtained from blood. This clonotype was obtained from a female donor with papillary thyroid cancer or a benign thyroid nodule (not recorded which). Some clones in this sample may be carry-over from other donors' samples. The CDR3 protein is CASRLGNRALALRNTIYF. The bases read TGTGCCAGCCGCTTAGGAAACAGGGCTTTGGCCCTTCGAAACACCATATATTTT.